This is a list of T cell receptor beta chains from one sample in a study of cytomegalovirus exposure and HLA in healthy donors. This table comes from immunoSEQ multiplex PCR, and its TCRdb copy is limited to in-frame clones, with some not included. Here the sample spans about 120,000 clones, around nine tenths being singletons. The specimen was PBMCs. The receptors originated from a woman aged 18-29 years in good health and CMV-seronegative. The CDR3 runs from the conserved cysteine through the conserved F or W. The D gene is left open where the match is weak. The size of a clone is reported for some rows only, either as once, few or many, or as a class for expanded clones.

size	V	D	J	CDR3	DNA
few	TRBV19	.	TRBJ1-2	CASTLTPDRFNYGYTF	TGTGCCAGTACTTTGACCCCCGACAGGTTCAACTATGGCTACACCTTC
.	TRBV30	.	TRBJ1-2	CAWSVGRGYTF	TGTGCCTGGAGTGTGGGCCGTGGCTACACCTTC
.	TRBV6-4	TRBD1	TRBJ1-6	CASPNGQGNSPLHF	TGTGCCAGCCCCAACGGACAGGGGAATTCACCCCTCCACTTT
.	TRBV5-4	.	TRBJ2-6	CASTPVQGPRSSGANVLTF	TGTGCCAGCACCCCGGTACAGGGCCCCCGAAGCTCTGGGGCCAACGTCCTGACTTTC
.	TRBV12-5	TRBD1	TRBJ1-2	CASGLVPVLSSPGGGYGYTF	TGTGCTAGTGGTTTGGTACCGGTCCTCTCTTCTCCAGGGGGCGGATATGGCTACACCTTC
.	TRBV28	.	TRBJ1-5	CASKGGNQPQHF	TGTGCCAGCAAGGGGGGCAATCAGCCCCAGCATTTT
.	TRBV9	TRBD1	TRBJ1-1	CASSVSGTGGVRTEAFF	TGTGCCAGCAGCGTATCCGGGACAGGGGGCGTTAGGACTGAAGCTTTCTTT
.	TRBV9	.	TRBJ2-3	CASSVSGSDTQYF	TGTGCCAGCAGCGTATCAGGGTCAGATACGCAGTATTTT
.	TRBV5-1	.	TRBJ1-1	CASSLARGADTEAFF	TGCGCCAGCAGCTTGGCGCGGGGGGCCGACACTGAAGCTTTCTTT
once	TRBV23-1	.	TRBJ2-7	CASSHFSYEQYF	TGCGCCAGCAGTCACTTCAGCTACGAGCAGTACTTC
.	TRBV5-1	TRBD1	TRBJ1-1	CASSLGGTGGFNEAFF	TGCGCCAGCAGCTTGGGTGGGACAGGGGGATTTAATGAAGCTTTCTTT
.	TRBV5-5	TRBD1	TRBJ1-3	CASSRMTGTGNTIYF	TGTGCCAGCAGCCGCATGACAGGGACTGGAAACACCATATATTTT
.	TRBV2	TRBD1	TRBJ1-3	CASSGDRGNTIYF	TGTGCCAGCAGTGGGGACAGGGGAAACACCATATATTTT
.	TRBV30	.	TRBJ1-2	CAWSEWAGGYTF	TGTGCCTGGAGTGAATGGGCGGGGGGCTACACCTTC
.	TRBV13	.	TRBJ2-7	CASSLMTGPYEQYF	TGTGCCAGCAGCTTAATGACAGGCCCCTACGAGCAGTACTTC
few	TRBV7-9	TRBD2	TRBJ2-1	CASSSPGGLAYNEQFF	TGTGCCAGCAGCTCCCCGGGGGGACTAGCGTACAATGAGCAGTTCTTC
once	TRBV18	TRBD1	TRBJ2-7	CASSPAPGTGSSYEQYF	TGTGCCAGCTCACCAGCGCCAGGGACAGGGAGCTCCTACGAGCAGTACTTC
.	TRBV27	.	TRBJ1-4	CASSPQGGLGKLFF	TGTGCCAGCAGTCCCCAAGGGGGTCTTGGAAAACTGTTTTTT
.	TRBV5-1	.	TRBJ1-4	CASSWGSGDEKLFF	TGCGCCAGCAGCTGGGGTTCGGGGGATGAAAAACTGTTTTTT
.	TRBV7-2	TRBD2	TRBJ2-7	CASSPKPPGTSGRWGEQYF	TGTGCCAGCAGCCCCAAGCCCCCCGGGACTAGCGGGAGGTGGGGCGAGCAGTACTTC
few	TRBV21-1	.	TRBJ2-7	CASSKSETGSLGYEQYF	TGTGCCAGCAGCAAATCGGAGACAGGGTCTTTGGGATACGAGCAGTACTTC
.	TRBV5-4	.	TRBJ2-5	CASSFGQGILQETQYF	TGTGCCAGCAGCTTTGGGCAGGGTATCCTTCAAGAGACCCAGTACTTC
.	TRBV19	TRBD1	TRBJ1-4	CASSIVTGGSEKLFF	TGTGCCAGTAGTATAGTTACAGGGGGAAGTGAAAAACTGTTTTTT
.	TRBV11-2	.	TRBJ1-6	CASSLAPSNSPLHF	TGTGCCAGCAGCTTAGCCCCGTCTAATTCACCCCTCCACTTT
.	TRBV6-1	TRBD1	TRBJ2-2	CASRKPGQGAGELFF	TGTGCCAGCAGAAAACCGGGACAGGGAGCCGGGGAGCTGTTTTTT
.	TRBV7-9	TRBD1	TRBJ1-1	CASSRNRGLNTEAFF	TGTGCCAGCAGTCGTAACAGGGGCCTGAACACTGAAGCTTTCTTT
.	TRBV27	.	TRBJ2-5	CASSLRLAGAFETQYF	TGTGCCAGCAGTTTACGTTTGGCGGGGGCCTTTGAGACCCAGTACTTC
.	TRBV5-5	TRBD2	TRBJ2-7	CASSLEASGGSYEQYF	TGTGCCAGCAGCTTGGAGGCTAGCGGGGGTTCCTACGAGCAGTACTTC
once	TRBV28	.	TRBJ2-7	CASSPPPWVRGYEQYF	TGTGCCAGCAGTCCACCTCCCTGGGTGCGCGGCTACGAGCAGTACTTC
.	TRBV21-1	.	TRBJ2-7	CASSKTGAGGPREQYF	TGTGCCAGCAGCAAAACGGGCGCGGGAGGGCCTCGCGAGCAGTACTTC
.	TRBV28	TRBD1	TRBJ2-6	CASSQDRAGANVLTF	TGTGCCAGCAGCCAAGACAGGGCTGGGGCCAACGTCCTGACTTTC
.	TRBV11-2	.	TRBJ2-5	CASSSTATRLVDETQYF	TGTGCCAGCAGCTCGACAGCGACGCGGCTAGTAGACGAGACCCAGTACTTC
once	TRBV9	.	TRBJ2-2	CASSVAGVTGELFF	TGTGCCAGCAGCGTAGCAGGGGTCACCGGGGAGCTGTTTTTT
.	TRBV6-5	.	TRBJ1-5	CASSSTGINQPQHF	TGTGCCAGCAGTTCGACAGGAATCAATCAGCCCCAGCATTTT
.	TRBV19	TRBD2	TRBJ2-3	CASNLGASGGDTQYF	TGTGCCAGTAACCTAGGTGCTAGCGGGGGCGATACGCAGTATTTT
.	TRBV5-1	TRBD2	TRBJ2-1	CASSLETSGGHLNEQFF	TGCGCCAGCAGCTTGGAAACTAGCGGGGGACACCTCAATGAGCAGTTCTTC
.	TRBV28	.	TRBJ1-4	CASSLGAVELFF	TGTGCCAGCAGTTTAGGGGCAGTTGAACTGTTTTTT
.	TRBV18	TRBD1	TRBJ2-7	CASSPRRGQGPYEQYF	TGTGCCAGCTCACCGCGCAGAGGACAGGGACCCTACGAGCAGTACTTC
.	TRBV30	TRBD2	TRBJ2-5	CAWGTSGKYQETQYF	TGTGCCTGGGGGACTAGCGGGAAGTACCAAGAGACCCAGTACTTC
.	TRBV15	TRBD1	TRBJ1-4	CATSRSTGTGDEKLFF	TGTGCCACCAGCAGATCCACCGGGACAGGGGACGAAAAACTGTTTTTT
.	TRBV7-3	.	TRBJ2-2	CASSSTGELFF	TGTGCCAGCAGCTCTACCGGGGAGCTGTTTTTT
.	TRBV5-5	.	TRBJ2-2	CASSLLDSVVGELFF	TGTGCCAGCAGCTTGTTGGACAGTGTGGTCGGGGAGCTGTTTTTT
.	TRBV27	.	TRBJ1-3	CASSSQGSGNTIYF	TGTGCCAGCAGTTCACAGGGTTCTGGAAACACCATATATTTT
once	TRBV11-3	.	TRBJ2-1	CASSLVEGNEQFF	TGTGCCAGCAGCTTAGTAGAGGGAAATGAGCAGTTCTTC
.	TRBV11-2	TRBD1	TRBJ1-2	CASSPGQGYNYGYTF	TGTGCCAGCAGCCCGGGACAGGGATACAACTATGGCTACACCTTC
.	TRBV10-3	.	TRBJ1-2	CAISEDGLYGYTF	TGTGCCATCAGTGAGGACGGACTGTATGGCTACACCTTC
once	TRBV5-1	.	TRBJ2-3	CASSLGSTTDTQYF	TGCGCCAGCAGCTTGGGATCTACCACAGATACGCAGTATTTT
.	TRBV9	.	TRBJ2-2	CASSARQTNTGELFF	TGTGCCAGCAGCGCGCGACAGACGAACACCGGGGAGCTGTTTTTT
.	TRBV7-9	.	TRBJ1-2	CASSLDGAGYGYTF	TGTGCCAGCAGCTTAGATGGGGCAGGCTATGGCTACACCTTC
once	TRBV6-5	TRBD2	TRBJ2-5	CASSSSGAKQETQYF	TGTGCCAGCAGTTCCAGCGGGGCCAAGCAAGAGACCCAGTACTTC
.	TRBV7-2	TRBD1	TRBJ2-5	CASSSGQGETQYF	TGTGCCAGCAGCTCCGGACAGGGGGAGACCCAGTACTTC
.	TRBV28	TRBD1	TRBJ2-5	CASSFFGTGQETQYF	TGTGCCAGCAGTTTTTTTGGGACAGGCCAAGAGACCCAGTACTTC
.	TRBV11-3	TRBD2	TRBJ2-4	CASSSRALWGGGNIQYF	TGTGCCAGCAGCTCAAGGGCCCTATGGGGCGGGGGAAACATTCAGTACTTC